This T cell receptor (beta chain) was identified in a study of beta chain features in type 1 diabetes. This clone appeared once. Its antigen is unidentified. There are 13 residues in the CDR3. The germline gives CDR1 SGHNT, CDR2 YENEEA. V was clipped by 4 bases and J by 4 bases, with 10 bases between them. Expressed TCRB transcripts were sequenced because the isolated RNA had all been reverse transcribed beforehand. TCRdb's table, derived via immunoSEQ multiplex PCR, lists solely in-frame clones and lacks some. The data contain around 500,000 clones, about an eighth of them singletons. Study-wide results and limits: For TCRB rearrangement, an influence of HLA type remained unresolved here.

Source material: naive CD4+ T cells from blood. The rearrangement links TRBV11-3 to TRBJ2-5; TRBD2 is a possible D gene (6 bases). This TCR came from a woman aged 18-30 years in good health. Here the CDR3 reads CASSSTGVETQYF. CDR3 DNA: TGTGCCAGCAGCTCTACGGGGGTAGAGACCCAGTACTTC.